This T cell receptor beta chain was profiled in a study of cytomegalovirus exposure and HLA in healthy donors. General study findings and limits: As was reported, the HLA-A and HLA-B alleles of most subjects were accurately predicted from TCR beta sequences. Most TCR sequences proved rare, with some public TCRs found in many donors.

As concerns this clone: Its antigen is unidentified.

Primers: 60 Vbeta forward and 13 Jbeta reverse. Sequenced by immunoSEQ multiplex PCR; TCRdb stores in-frame clones only, minus some. The repertoire has roughly 200,000 clones, 9.5% to 15% of them found once; the top ten carry approximately 7.8%. CDR1 and CDR2 (germline): LNHDA, SQIVND (reference sequence). This CDR3 has 15 amino acids. Deletions cut 7 bases from V and 0 bases from J, with 16 bases between. The sample taken for sequencing was PBMCs. V usage is TRBV19 and J usage is TRBJ2-7, with a weak D call TRBD2 (5 bases). This receptor was identified in a man in his forties or fifties in good health and CMV-seropositive. CDR3 sequence reads: CASKGGQDSSYEQYF. As DNA, the CDR3 is TGTGCCAGTAAAGGAGGTCAGGATTCCTCCTACGAGCAGTACTTC.